This T cell receptor beta chain derives from a study of PD-1 blockade in mismatch repair-deficient tumors. All patients were mismatch repair deficient, assessed by either PCR or immunohistochemistry. TCRs were sequenced from a few patients responding to pembrolizumab. Profiled with immunoSEQ multiplex PCR; TCRdb holds only in-frame clones, not every one. The sample lists under 50,000 clones, 77% occurring once. CDR3 size: 11 residues. V was trimmed by 0 bases and J by 8 bases, leaving 5 bases between them. The germline V gene encodes CDR1 MNHNY and CDR2 SVGAGI (reference sequence). The chain recombines TRBV6-6 with TRBJ2-7, with unresolved D. This TCR derives from an adult with mismatch repair-deficient cancer. The specimen comprised PBMCs, sampled before pembrolizumab treatment. The CDR3 DNA is TGTGCCAGCAGTTACTCCACACAGCAGTACTTC. Protein sequence: CASSYSTQQYF.